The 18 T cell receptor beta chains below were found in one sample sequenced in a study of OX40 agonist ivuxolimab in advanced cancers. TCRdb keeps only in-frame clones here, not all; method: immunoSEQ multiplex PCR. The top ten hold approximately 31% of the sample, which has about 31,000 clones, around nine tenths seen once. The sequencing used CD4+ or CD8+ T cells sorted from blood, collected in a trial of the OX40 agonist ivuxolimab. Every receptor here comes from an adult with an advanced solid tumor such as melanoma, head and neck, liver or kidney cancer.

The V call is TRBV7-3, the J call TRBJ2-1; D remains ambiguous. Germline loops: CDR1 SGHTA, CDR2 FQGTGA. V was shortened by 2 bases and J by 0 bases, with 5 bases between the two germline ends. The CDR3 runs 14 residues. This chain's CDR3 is CASSLGSSYNEQFF. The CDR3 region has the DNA TGTGCCAGCAGCTTAGGCAGCTCCTACAATGAGCAGTTCTTC.

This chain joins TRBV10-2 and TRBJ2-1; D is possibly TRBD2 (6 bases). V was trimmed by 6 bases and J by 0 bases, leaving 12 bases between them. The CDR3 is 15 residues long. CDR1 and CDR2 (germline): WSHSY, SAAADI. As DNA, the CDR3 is TGCGCCAGCAGCGGACTACCGAGCTCCTACAATGAGCAGTTCTTC. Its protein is CASSGLPSSYNEQFF.

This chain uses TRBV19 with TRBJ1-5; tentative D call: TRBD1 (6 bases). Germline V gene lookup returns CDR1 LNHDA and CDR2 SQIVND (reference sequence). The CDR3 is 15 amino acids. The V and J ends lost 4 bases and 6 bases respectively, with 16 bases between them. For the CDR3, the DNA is TGTGCCAGTAGTACTCGCCGAGAGACAGGTCAGCCCCAGCATTTT. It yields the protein CASSTRRETGQPQHF.

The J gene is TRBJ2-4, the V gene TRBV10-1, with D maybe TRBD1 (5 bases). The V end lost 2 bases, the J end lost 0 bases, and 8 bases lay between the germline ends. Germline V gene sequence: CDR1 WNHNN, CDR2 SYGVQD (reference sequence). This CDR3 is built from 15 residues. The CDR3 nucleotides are TGCGCCAGCAGTGAGAGGGGAATAGCCAAAAACATTCAGTACTTC. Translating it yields CASSERGIAKNIQYF.

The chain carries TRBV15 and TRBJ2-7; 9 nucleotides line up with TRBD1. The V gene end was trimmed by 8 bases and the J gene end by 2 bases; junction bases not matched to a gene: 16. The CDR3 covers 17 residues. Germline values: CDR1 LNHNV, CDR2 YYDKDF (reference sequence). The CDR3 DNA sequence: TGTGCCACCTCACCTAAAACAGGGGGCTACCTTCCCTACGAGCAGTACTTC. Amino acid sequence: CATSPKTGGYLPYEQYF.

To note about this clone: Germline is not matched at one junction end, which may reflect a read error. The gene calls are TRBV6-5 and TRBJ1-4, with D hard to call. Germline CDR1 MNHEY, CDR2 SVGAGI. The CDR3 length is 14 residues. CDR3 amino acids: CATSDMAANEKLFF. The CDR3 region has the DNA TGTGCCACCAGTGACATGGCGGCTAATGAAAAACTGTTTTTT.

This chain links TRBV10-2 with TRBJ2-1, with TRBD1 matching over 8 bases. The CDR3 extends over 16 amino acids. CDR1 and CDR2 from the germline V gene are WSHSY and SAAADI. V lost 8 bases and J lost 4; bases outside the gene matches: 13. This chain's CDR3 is CASLTTGDSGYNEQFF. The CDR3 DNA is TGCGCCAGCTTAACGACAGGGGATTCGGGGTACAATGAGCAGTTCTTC.

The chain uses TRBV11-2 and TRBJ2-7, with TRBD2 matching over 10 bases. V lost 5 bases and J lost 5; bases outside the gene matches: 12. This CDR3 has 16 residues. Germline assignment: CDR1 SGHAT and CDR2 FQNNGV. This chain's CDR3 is CASSEGLAGAFHEQYF. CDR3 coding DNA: TGTGCCAGCAGCGAGGGCCTAGCGGGAGCTTTCCACGAGCAGTACTTC.

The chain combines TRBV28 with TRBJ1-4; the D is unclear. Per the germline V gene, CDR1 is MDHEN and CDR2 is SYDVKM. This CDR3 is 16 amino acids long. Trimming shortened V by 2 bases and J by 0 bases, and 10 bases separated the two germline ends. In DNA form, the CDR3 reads TGTGCCAGCAGTTTACGCCGGGGTGCAACTAATGAAAAACTGTTTTTT. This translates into CASSLRRGATNEKLFF.

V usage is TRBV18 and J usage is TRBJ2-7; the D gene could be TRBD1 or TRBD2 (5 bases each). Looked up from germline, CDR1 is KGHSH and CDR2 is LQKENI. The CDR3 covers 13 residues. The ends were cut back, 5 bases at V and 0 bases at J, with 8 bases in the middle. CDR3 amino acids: CASSGGRSYEQYF. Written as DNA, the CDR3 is TGTGCCAGCTCAGGGGGACGCTCCTACGAGCAGTACTTC.

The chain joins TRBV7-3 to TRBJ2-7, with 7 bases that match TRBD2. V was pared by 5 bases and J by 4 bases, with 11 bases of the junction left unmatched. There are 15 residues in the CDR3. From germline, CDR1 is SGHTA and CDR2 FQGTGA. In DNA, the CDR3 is TGTGCCAGCAGCCGGATTTCGGGGGAGGGATACGAGCAGTACTTC. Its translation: CASSRISGEGYEQYF. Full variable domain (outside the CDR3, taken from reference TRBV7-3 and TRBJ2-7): GAGVSQTPSNKVTEKGKYVELRCDPISGHTALYWYRQSLGQGPEFLIYFQGTGAADDSGLPNDRFFAVRPEGSVSTLKIQRTERGDSAVYLCASSRISGEGYEQYFGPGTRLTVT.

DNA for the CDR3: TGTGCCAGCAGCCCCAAGGGGACGGATAACTATGGCTACACCTTC. This codes for CASSPKGTDNYGYTF. The chain carries TRBV7-9 and TRBJ1-2; tentatively, D is TRBD1 (5 bases). V lost 5 bases to trimming and J lost 1 base, with 14 bases between them. The CDR3 runs to 15 residues. Germline values: CDR1 SEHNR, CDR2 FQNEAQ (reference sequence).

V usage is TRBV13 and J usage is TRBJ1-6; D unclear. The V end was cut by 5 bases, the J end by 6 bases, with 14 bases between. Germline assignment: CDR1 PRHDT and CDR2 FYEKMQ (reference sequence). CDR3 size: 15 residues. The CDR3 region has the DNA TGTGCCAGCAGCCCATGGCAACAACTTAATTCACCCCTCCACTTT. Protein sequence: CASSPWQQLNSPLHF. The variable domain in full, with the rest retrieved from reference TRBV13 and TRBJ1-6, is AAGVIQSPRHLIKEKRETATLKCYPIPRHDTVYWYQQGPGQDPQFLISFYEKMQSDKGSIPDRFSAQQFSDYHSELNMSSLELGDSALYFCASSPWQQLNSPLHFGNGTRLTVT.

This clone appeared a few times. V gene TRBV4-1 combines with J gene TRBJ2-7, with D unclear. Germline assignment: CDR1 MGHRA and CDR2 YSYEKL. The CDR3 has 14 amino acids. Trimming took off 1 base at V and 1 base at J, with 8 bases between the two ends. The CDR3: CASSQGVLSYEQYF. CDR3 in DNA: TGCGCCAGCAGCCAAGGGGTTTTGTCCTACGAGCAGTACTTC.

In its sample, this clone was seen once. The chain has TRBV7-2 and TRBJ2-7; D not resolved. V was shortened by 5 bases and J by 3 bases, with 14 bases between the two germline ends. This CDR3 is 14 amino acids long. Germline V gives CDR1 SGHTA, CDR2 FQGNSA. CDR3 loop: CASSLSPGGYEQYF. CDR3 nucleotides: TGTGCCAGCAGCCTGTCCCCGGGCGGCTACGAGCAGTACTTC.

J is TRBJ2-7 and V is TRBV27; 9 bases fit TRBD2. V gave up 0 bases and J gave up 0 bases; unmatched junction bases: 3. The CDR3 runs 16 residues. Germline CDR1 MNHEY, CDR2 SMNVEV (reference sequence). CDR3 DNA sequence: TGTGCCAGCAGTTTATCCCTAGCGGGGCTCTCCTACGAGCAGTACTTC. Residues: CASSLSLAGLSYEQYF.

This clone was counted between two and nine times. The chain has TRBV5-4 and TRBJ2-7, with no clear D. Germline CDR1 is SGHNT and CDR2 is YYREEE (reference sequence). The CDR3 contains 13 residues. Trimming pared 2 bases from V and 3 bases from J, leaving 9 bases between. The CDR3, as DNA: TGTGCCAGCAGCTTCGGCAGAGGCTACGAGCAGTACTTC. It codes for CASSFGRGYEQYF.

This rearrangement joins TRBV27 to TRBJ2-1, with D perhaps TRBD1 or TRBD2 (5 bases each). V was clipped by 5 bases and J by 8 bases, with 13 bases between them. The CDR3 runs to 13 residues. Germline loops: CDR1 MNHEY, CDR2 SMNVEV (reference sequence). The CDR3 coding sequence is TGTGCCAGCAGTCCGTGGGGGTATGATGAGCAGTTCTTC. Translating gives CASSPWGYDEQFF.